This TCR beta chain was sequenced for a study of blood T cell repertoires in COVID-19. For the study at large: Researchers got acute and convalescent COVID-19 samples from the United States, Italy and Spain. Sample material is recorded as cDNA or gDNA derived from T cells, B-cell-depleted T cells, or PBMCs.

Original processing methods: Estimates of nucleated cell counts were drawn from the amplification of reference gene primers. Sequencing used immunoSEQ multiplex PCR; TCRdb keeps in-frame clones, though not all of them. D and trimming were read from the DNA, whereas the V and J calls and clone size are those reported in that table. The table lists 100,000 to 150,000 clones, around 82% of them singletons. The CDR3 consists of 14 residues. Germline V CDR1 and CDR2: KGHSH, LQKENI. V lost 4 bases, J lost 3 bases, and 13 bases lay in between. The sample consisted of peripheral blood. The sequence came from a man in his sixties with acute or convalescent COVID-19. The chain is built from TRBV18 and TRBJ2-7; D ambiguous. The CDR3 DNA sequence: TGTGCCAGCTCACTGGCGGTCCAGAGCTACGAGCAGTACTTC. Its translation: CASSLAVQSYEQYF.